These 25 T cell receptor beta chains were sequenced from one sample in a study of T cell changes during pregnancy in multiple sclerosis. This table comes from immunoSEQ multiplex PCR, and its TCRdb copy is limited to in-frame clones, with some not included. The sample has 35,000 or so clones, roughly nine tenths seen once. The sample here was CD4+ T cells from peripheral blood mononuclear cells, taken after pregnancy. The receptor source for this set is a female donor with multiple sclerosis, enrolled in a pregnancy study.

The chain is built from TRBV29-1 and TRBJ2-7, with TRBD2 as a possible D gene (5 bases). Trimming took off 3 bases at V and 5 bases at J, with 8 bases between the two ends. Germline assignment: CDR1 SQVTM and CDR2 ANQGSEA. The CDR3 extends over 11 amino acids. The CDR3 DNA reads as TGCAGCGTTGATCAGAGGGACGAGCAGTACTTC. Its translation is CSVDQRDEQYF.

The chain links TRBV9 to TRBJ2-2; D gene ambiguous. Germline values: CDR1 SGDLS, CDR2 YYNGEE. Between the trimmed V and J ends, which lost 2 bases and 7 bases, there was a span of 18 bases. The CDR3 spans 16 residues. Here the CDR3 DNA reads TGTGCCAGCAGCGTGAACCCCTTTCGAGATGGCGGGGAGCTGTTTTTT. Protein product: CASSVNPFRDGGELFF.

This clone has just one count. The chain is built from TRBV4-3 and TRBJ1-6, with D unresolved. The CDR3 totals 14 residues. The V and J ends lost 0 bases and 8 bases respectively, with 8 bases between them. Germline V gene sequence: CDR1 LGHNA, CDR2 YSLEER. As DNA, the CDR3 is TGCGCCAGCAGCCAAGATTCCGGGGATTCACCCCTCCACTTT. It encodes CASSQDSGDSPLHF.

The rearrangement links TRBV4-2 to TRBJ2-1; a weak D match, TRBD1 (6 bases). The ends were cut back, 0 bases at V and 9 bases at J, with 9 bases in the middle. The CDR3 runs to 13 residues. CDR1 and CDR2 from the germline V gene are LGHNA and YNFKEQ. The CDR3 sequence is CASSQDKGGEQFF. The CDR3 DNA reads TGTGCCAGCAGCCAAGATAAAGGGGGTGAGCAGTTCTTC.

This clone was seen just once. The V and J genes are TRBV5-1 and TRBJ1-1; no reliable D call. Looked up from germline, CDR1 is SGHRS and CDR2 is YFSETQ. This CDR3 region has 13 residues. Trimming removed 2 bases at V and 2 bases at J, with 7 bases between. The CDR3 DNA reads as TGCGCCAGCAGCTTAGTAGTTAACACTGAAGCTTTCTTT. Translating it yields CASSLVVNTEAFF.

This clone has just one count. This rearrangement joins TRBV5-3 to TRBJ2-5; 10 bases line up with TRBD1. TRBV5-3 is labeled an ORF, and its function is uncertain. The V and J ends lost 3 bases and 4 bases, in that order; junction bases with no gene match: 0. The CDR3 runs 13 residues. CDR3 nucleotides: TGTGCCAGAAGCTGGGACAGGGGAGAGACCCAGTACTTC. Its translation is CARSWDRGETQYF.

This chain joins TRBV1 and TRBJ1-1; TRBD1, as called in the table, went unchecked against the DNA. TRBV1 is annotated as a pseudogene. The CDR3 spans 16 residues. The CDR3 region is CTSRLNNQGAGTEAFF. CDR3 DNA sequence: TGCACCAGCAGACTTAACAACCAGGGGGCCGGCACTGAAGCTTTCTTT.

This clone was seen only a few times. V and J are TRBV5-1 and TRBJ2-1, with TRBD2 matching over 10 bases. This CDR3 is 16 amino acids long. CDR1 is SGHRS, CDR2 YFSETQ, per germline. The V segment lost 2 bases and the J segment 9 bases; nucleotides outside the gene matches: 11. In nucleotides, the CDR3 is TGCGCCAGCAGCTTTATTACCGGGACTAGCGTTGGTGAGCAGTTCTTC. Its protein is CASSFITGTSVGEQFF.

This CDR3 is CASLGQGLETQYF. The CDR3 DNA follows: TGTGCCAGCCTCGGACAGGGGCTAGAGACCCAGTACTTC. The J gene is TRBJ2-5, the V gene TRBV28; 9 bases map to TRBD1. Unmatched junction bases numbered 5, after V lost 8 bases and J lost 4 bases. The germline CDR1 and CDR2 sequences are MDHEN and SYDVKM. The CDR3 spans 13 residues.

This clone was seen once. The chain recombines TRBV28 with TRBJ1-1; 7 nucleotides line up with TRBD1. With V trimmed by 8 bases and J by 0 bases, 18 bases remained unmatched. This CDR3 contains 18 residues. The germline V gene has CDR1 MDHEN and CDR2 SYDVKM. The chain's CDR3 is CASGEPPGQPFMNTEAFF. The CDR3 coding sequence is TGTGCCAGCGGGGAACCTCCGGGACAGCCCTTTATGAACACTGAAGCTTTCTTT.

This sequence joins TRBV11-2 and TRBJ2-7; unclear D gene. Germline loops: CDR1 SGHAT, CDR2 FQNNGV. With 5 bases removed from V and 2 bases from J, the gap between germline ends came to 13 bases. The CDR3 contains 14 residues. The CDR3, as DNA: TGTGCCAGCAGCCCCGGAGTTTCGACCTACGAGCAGTACTTC. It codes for CASSPGVSTYEQYF.

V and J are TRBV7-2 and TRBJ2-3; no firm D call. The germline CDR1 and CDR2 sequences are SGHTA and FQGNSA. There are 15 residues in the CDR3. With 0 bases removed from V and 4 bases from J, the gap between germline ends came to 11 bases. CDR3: CASSLALALSDTQYF. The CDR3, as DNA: TGTGCCAGCAGCTTAGCGCTGGCTTTGTCAGATACGCAGTATTTT.

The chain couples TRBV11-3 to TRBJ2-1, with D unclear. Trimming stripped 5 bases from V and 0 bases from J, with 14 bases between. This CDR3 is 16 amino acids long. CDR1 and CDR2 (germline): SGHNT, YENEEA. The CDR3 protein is CASSHRVSSSYNEQFF. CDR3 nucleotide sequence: TGTGCCAGCAGCCACCGGGTCTCCAGCTCCTACAATGAGCAGTTCTTC.

The chain's CDR3 is CASNPDRGRYGYTF. DNA of the CDR3: TGTGCCAGCAACCCGGACAGGGGGAGGTATGGCTACACCTTC. V usage is TRBV6-6 and J usage is TRBJ1-2; 10 positions agree with TRBD1. The CDR3 sequence is 14 residues long. Trimming at V came to 7 bases and at J to 5 bases, leaving 7 bases not matched to a gene. Germline CDR1 and CDR2: MNHNY and SVGAGI (reference sequence).

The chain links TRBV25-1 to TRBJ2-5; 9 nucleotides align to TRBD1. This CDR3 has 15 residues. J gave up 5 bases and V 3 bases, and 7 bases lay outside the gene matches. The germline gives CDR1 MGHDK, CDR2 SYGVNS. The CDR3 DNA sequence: TGTGCCAGCAGTGAGCCACAGGGGGCGGAGGAGACCCAGTACTTC. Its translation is CASSEPQGAEETQYF.

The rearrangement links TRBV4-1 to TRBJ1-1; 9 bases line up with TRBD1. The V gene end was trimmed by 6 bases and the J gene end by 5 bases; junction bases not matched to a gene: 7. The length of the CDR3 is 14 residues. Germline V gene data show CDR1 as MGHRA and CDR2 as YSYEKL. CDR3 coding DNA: TGCGCCAGCAGACGGACAGGGGTAGAAACTGAAGCTTTCTTT. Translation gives CASRRTGVETEAFF.

CDR3 sequence (DNA): TGTGCCAGCTCACCACTCCCGCAGGGCACTGAAGCTTTCTTT. It specifies CASSPLPQGTEAFF. The chain employs TRBV18 and TRBJ1-1; weak D call: TRBD1 (5 bases). V was shortened by 1 base and J by 4 bases, with 10 bases between the two germline ends. The CDR3 extends over 14 amino acids. Germline loops: CDR1 KGHSH, CDR2 LQKENI. The complete variable domain, with remaining parts taken from reference TRBV18 and TRBJ1-1, reads NAGVMQNPRHLVRRRGQEARLRCSPMKGHSHVYWYRQLPEEGLKFMVYLQKENIIDESGMPKERFSAEFPKEGPSILRIQQVVRGDSAAYFCASSPLPQGTEAFFGQGTRLTVV.

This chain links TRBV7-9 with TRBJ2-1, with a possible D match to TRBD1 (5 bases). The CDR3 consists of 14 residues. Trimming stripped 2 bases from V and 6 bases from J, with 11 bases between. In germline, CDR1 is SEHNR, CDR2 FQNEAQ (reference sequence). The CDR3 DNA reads TGTGCCAGCAGCTTATATTCTGACAGCAATGAGCAGTTCTTC. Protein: CASSLYSDSNEQFF.

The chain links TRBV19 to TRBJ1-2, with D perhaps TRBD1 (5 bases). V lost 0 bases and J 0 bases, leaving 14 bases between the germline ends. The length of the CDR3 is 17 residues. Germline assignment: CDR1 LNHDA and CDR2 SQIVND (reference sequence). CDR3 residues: CASSIDLPRTTNYGYTF. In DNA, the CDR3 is TGTGCCAGTAGTATAGATCTTCCCAGGACAACTAACTATGGCTACACCTTC.

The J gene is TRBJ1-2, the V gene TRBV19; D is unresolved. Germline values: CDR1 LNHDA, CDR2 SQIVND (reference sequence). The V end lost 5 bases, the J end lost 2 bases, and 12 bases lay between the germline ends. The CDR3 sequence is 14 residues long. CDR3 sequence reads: CASSESGSNYGYTF. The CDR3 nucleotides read TGTGCCAGTAGTGAATCCGGGTCGAACTATGGCTACACCTTC. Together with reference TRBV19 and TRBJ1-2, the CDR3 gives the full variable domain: DGGITQSPKYLFRKEGQNVTLSCEQNLNHDAMYWYRQDPGQGLRLIYYSQIVNDFQKGDIAEGYSVSREKKESFPLTVTSAQKNPTAFYLCASSESGSNYGYTFGSGTRLTVV.

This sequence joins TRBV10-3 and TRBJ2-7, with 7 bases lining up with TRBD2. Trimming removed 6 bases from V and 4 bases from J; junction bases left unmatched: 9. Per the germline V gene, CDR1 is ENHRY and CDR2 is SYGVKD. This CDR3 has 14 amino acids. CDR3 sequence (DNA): TGTGCCATCAGGGGTAGCGGGCTCGAGTACGAGCAGTACTTC. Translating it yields CAIRGSGLEYEQYF.

The CDR3 sequence is CASVPIRDSGTGELFF. CDR3 coding DNA: TGTGCTAGTGTCCCAATCCGGGACAGCGGCACCGGGGAGCTGTTTTTT. This chain joins TRBV12-5 and TRBJ2-2, with 7 bases aligning to TRBD1. The CDR3 has 16 amino acids. Germline CDR1 reads LGHNT; CDR2 reads FRNRAP. V was pared by 7 bases and J by 4 bases, with 12 bases of the junction left unmatched. Using reference TRBV12-5 and TRBJ2-2 for the parts outside the CDR3, the full variable domain is DARVTQTPRHKVTEMGQEVTMRCQPILGHNTVFWYRQTMMQGLELLAYFRNRAPLDDSGMPKDRFSAEMPDATLATLKIQPSEPRDSAVYFCASVPIRDSGTGELFFGEGSRLTVL.

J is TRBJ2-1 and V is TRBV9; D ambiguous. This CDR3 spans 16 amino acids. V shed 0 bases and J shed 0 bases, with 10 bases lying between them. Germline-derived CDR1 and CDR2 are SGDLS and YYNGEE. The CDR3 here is CASSVVPDFSYNEQFF. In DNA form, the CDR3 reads TGTGCCAGCAGCGTAGTCCCAGATTTCTCCTACAATGAGCAGTTCTTC.

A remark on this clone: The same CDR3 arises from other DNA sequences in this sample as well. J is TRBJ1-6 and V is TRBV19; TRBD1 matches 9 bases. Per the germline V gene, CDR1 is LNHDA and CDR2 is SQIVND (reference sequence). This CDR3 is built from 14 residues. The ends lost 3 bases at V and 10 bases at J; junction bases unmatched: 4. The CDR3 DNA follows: TGTGCCAGTAGTATTGGGACAGGGAACTCACCCCTCCACTTT. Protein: CASSIGTGNSPLHF. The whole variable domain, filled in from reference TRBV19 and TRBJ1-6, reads DGGITQSPKYLFRKEGQNVTLSCEQNLNHDAMYWYRQDPGQGLRLIYYSQIVNDFQKGDIAEGYSVSREKKESFPLTVTSAQKNPTAFYLCASSIGTGNSPLHFGNGTRLTVT.

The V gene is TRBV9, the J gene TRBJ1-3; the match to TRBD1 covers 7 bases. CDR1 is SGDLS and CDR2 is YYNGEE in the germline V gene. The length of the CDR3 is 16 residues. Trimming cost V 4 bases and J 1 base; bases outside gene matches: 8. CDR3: CASSPRTGLSGNTIYF. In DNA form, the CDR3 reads TGTGCCAGCAGCCCCCGGACAGGTTTATCTGGAAACACCATATATTTT.